This note documents a single T cell receptor (beta chain) sequence. Antigen: not known. These data originate in a study of response to subunit inactivated influenza vaccine. One entry per CDR3 protein results from TCRdb running MiXCR on the RT-PCR reads. Among more than 150,000 distinct CDR3 sequences listed, about 10% were seen once. General observations from the study: Authors suggested few new T cells are recruited by each seasonal influenza vaccination.

The input for sequencing was CD8+ T cells sorted from PBMCs, taken around 25 months after vaccination. The TCR originated in a man aged 45 to 75 who received an inactivated influenza vaccine.

The CDR3 loop is CASSPGLGSGHEQFF. The CDR3 DNA reads TGCGCCAGCAGCCCCGGTTTGGGGTCAGGGCACGAGCAGTTCTTC. The chain recombines TRBV10-1 with TRBJ2-1; tentatively, D is TRBD1 (5 bases). Germline V gene lookup returns CDR1 WNHNN and CDR2 SYGVQD (reference sequence). The CDR3 is made up of 15 amino acids. Between the trimmed V and J ends, which lost 6 bases and 10 bases, there was a span of 22 bases.